This passage covers 18 T cell receptor beta chains from one sample sequenced in a study of blood T cell repertoires in COVID-19. Here immunoSEQ multiplex PCR was the method, and the copy in TCRdb shows in-frame clones only, minus some. The sample shows some 97,000 clones, just over 90% of them seen only once. The sequenced material came from peripheral blood. The origin of the receptors is a man in his sixties with acute or convalescent COVID-19.

The CDR3: CASSLSPGQHALYGYTF. The CDR3 DNA reads as TGTGCCAGCAGTTTATCCCCGGGACAGCACGCCTTATATGGCTACACCTTC. The chain employs TRBV28 and TRBJ1-2, with 7 positions matching TRBD1. CDR1 and CDR2 from the germline V gene are MDHEN and SYDVKM. V trimming: 1 base; J trimming: 5 bases; junction bases outside the gene matches: 13. This CDR3 has 17 amino acids.

This chain links TRBV29-1 with TRBJ1-2, with D hard to call. The CDR3 runs to 13 residues. CDR1 is SQVTM and CDR2 is ANQGSEA in the germline V gene. Trimming took off 7 bases at V and 1 base at J, with 13 bases between the two ends. The DNA of the CDR3 is TGCAGCGCCGACGAGGGTAATAACTATGGCTACACCTTC. Protein product: CSADEGNNYGYTF.

The rearrangement links TRBV5-4 to TRBJ1-6; perhaps TRBD1 as D (5 bases). This CDR3 is built from 14 residues. CDR1 is SGHNT and CDR2 is YYREEE in the germline V gene (reference sequence). V was trimmed by 2 bases and J by 6 bases, leaving 9 bases between them. CDR3 residues: CASSFSGANSPLHF. The CDR3 DNA follows: TGTGCCAGCAGCTTCTCTGGGGCTAATTCACCCCTCCACTTT.

This clone was seen once. Here the CDR3 reads CASSPRRDPSYNEQFF. The CDR3 nucleotides read TGTGCCAGCAGCCCCCGGAGGGACCCATCCTACAATGAGCAGTTCTTC. The rearrangement uses TRBV9 and TRBJ2-1, with D perhaps TRBD2 (6 bases). CDR3 size: 16 residues. The germline gives CDR1 SGDLS, CDR2 YYNGEE. Trimming shortened V by 4 bases and J by 1 base, and 15 bases separated the two germline ends.

V is TRBV9 and J is TRBJ1-1; D is undetermined. Germline CDR1 is SGDLS and CDR2 is YYNGEE. The ends were cut back, 3 bases at V and 4 bases at J, with 19 bases in the middle. The length of the CDR3 is 16 residues. CDR3 in DNA: TGTGCCAGCAGCGATACCCCCCGAATGAGTAGCACTGAAGCTTTCTTT. Its translation is CASSDTPRMSSTEAFF.

The chain has TRBV29-1 and TRBJ1-1; TRBD1 matches at 10 bases. This CDR3 contains 12 residues. V lost 5 bases to trimming and J lost 4 bases; unmatched junction nucleotides: 1. Germline-derived CDR1 and CDR2 are SQVTM and ANQGSEA. CDR3 loop: CSVRTGGTEAFF. The CDR3 DNA follows: TGCAGCGTTCGGACAGGGGGCACTGAAGCTTTCTTT. Full variable domain (remainder filled in from reference TRBV29-1 and TRBJ1-1): SAVISQKPSRDICQRGTSLTIQCQVDSQVTMMFWYRQQPGQSLTLIATANQGSEATYESGFVIDKFPISRPNLTFSTLTVSNMSPEDSSIYLCSVRTGGTEAFFGQGTRLTVV.

The genes are TRBV15 and TRBJ2-5, with 9 bases aligning to TRBD1. V was clipped by 1 base and J by 2 bases; unmatched bases: 5. Germline CDR1 is LNHNV and CDR2 is YYDKDF (reference sequence). The CDR3 has 16 residues. The CDR3 nucleotides read TGTGCCACCAGCAGAGGAAGGGGACAGGGACAAGAGACCCAGTACTTC. It is translated as CATSRGRGQGQETQYF. Combining the CDR3 with reference TRBV15 and TRBJ2-5 gives the whole variable domain DAMVIQNPRYQVTQFGKPVTLSCSQTLNHNVMYWYQQKSSQAPKLLFHYYDKDFNNEADTPDNFQSRRPNTSFCFLDIRSPGLGDTAMYLCATSRGRGQGQETQYFGPGTRLLVL.

Worth noting for this clone: One junction end disagrees with the germline gene, perhaps due to a read error. The rearrangement joins TRBV2 to TRBJ1-6, with a tentative D call TRBD1 (5 bases). CDR3 length: 20 amino acids. Germline V gives CDR1 SNHLY, CDR2 FYNNEI. The DNA of the CDR3 is TGTGCCAGCAGGGAAGGAACGGGCGCGGGACTTAGCTCCTATAATTCACCCCTCCACTTT. It encodes CASREGTGAGLSSYNSPLHF.

In regard to this clone: The sample carries other DNA sequences with the same CDR3. The chain recombines TRBV5-1 with TRBJ1-2; 12 nucleotides align to TRBD1. Losses at the gene ends were 0 bases for V and 8 bases for J; bases not matched to a gene: 2. The CDR3 runs to 14 residues. CDR1 SGHRS and CDR2 YFSETQ come from the germline V gene. The CDR3 DNA follows: TGCGCCAGCAGCTTGGCCGGGACAGGGGGCGGCTACACCTTC. Translated, it gives CASSLAGTGGGYTF.

This rearrangement joins TRBV11-2 to TRBJ2-2; 8 bases fit TRBD1. The trim removed 4 bases at V and 7 bases at J, leaving 8 bases unmatched. This CDR3 has 15 residues. In germline, CDR1 is SGHAT, CDR2 FQNNGV. The CDR3 region has the DNA TGTGCCAGCAGCTCCAGACAGGGGCAGATCGGGGAGCTGTTTTTT. Its translation: CASSSRQGQIGELFF.

The V call is TRBV27, the J call TRBJ2-1; D unresolved. The CDR3 covers 14 residues. Germline V gives CDR1 MNHEY, CDR2 SMNVEV (reference sequence). V lost 5 bases, J lost 10 bases, and 18 bases lay in between. The CDR3 reads CASSPDWPLREQFF. In DNA, the CDR3 is TGTGCCAGCAGTCCCGACTGGCCCCTAAGGGAGCAGTTCTTC.

The V gene is TRBV5-5, the J gene TRBJ1-5; D is perhaps TRBD1 (5 bases). The CDR3 loop spans 15 amino acids. Germline CDR1 is SGHKS and CDR2 is YYEKEE (reference sequence). V lost 4 bases and J 4 bases, leaving 15 bases between the germline ends. The CDR3 DNA sequence: TGTGCCAGCAGCCCCCACGGGGGTTCGAATCAGCCCCAGCATTTT. Translation gives CASSPHGGSNQPQHF.

This chain links TRBV19 with TRBJ2-2; a possible D gene is TRBD1 (5 bases). CDR1 is LNHDA, CDR2 SQIVND, per germline (reference sequence). The V end lost 5 bases, the J end lost 3 bases, and 13 bases lay between the germline ends. The CDR3 runs to 15 residues. The CDR3 bases are TGTGCCAGTAGTTATCAAGACAGACACACCGGGGAGCTGTTTTTT. Translation gives CASSYQDRHTGELFF.

The genes are TRBV5-1 and TRBJ1-5; 10 bases are a match to TRBD1. The CDR3 spans 17 residues. V lost 3 bases and J lost 2; bases outside the gene matches: 8. Germline V gene data show CDR1 as SGHRS and CDR2 as YFSETQ. This CDR3 is CASSCPQTGGGNQPQHF. DNA of the CDR3: TGCGCCAGCAGCTGCCCACAGACAGGGGGCGGCAATCAGCCCCAGCATTTT. Combining the CDR3 with reference TRBV5-1 and TRBJ1-5 gives the whole variable domain KAGVTQTPRYLIKTRGQQVTLSCSPISGHRSVSWYQQTPGQGLQFLFEYFSETQRNKGNFPGRFSGRQFSNSRSEMNVSTLELGDSALYLCASSCPQTGGGNQPQHFGDGTRLSIL.

The chain combines TRBV2 with TRBJ2-1; D remains ambiguous. With 7 bases removed from V and 3 bases from J, the gap between germline ends came to 4 bases. CDR1 is SNHLY, CDR2 FYNNEI, per germline. This CDR3 spans 11 amino acids. CDR3 sequence reads: CASNRYNEQFF. CDR3 nucleotide sequence: TGTGCCAGCAATCGCTACAATGAGCAGTTCTTC.

The rearrangement links TRBV5-1 to TRBJ2-3; D is unresolved. The germline V gene encodes CDR1 SGHRS and CDR2 YFSETQ. The V gene lost 0 bases and the J gene lost 2 bases, with 4 bases spanning the gap. This CDR3 contains 13 residues. The CDR3 DNA sequence: TGCGCCAGCAGCTTGGTCATCACAGATACGCAGTATTTT. It yields the protein CASSLVITDTQYF.

The gene calls are TRBV5-1 and TRBJ2-7, with 14 bases identical to TRBD2. Per the germline V gene, CDR1 is SGHRS and CDR2 is YFSETQ. The V segment lost 4 bases and the J segment 2 bases; nucleotides outside the gene matches: 11. The CDR3 totals 18 residues. In DNA form, the CDR3 reads TGCGCCAGCAGCCCTGGACTAGCGGGAGGTCACAATCCCTACGAGCAGTACTTC. Its protein product is CASSPGLAGGHNPYEQYF. Using reference TRBV5-1 and TRBJ2-7 for the parts outside the CDR3, the full variable domain is KAGVTQTPRYLIKTRGQQVTLSCSPISGHRSVSWYQQTPGQGLQFLFEYFSETQRNKGNFPGRFSGRQFSNSRSEMNVSTLELGDSALYLCASSPGLAGGHNPYEQYFGPGTRLTVT.

This chain joins TRBV7-3 and TRBJ2-1, with 11 bases identical to TRBD2. Germline CDR1 reads SGHTA; CDR2 reads FQGTGA. CDR3 length: 15 residues. With 0 bases clipped from V and 8 bases from J, the junction kept 3 bases outside the gene matches. CDR3 nucleotide sequence: TGTGCCAGCAGCTTAACGACTAGCGGGACTCATGAGCAGTTCTTC. This translates into CASSLTTSGTHEQFF.